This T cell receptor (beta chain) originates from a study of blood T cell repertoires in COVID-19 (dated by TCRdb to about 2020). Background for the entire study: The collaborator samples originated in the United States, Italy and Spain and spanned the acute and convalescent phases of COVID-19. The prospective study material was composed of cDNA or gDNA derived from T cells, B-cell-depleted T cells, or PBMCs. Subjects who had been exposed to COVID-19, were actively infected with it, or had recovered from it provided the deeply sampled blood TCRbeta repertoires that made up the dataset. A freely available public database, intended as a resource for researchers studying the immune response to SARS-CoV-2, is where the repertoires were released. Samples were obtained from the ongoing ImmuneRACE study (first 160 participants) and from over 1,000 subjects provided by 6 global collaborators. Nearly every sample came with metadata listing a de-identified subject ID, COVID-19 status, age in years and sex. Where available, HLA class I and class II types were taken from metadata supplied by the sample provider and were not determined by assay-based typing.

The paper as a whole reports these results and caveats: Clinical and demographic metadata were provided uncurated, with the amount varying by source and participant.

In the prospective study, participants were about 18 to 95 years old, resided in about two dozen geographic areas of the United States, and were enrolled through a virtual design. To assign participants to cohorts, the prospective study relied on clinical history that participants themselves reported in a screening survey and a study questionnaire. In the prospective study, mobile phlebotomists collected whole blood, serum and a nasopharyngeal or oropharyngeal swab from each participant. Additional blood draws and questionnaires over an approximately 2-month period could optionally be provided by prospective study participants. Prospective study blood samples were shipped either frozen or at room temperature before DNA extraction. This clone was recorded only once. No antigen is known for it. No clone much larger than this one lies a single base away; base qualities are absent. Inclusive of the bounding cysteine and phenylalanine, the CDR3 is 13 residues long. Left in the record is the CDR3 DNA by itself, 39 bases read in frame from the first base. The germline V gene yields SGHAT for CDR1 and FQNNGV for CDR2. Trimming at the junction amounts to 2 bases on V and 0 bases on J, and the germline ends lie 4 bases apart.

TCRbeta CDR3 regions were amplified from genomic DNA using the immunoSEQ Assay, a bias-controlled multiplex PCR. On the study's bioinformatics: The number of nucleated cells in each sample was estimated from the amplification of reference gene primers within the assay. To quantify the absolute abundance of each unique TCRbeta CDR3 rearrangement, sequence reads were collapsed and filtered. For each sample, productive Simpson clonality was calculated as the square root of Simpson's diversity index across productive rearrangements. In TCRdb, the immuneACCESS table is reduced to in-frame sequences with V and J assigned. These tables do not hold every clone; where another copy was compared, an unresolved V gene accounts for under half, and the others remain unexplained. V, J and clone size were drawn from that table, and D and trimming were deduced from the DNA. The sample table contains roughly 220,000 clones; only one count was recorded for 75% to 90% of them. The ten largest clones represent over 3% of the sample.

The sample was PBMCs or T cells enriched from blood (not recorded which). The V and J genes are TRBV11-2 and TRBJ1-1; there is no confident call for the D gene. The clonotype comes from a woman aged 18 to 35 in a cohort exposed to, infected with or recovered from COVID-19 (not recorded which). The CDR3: CASSLFVNTEAFF. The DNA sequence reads TGTGCCAGCAGCTTATTCGTGAACACTGAAGCTTTCTTT.